These T cell receptor beta chains were read from a single sample in a study of cytomegalovirus exposure and HLA in healthy donors. Only in-frame clones appear in the TCRdb table, and some are missing; sequencing was by immunoSEQ multiplex PCR. The table shows 150,000 to 200,000 clones, with 85% to 90% occurring only once. Sequencing input: PBMCs. These receptors were obtained from a woman aged 18-35 years in good health and CMV-seronegative. Both conserved end residues are trimmed from each CDR3. Clone size is given for some rows only: seen once, a few or many times, or a class if the clone is expanded.

v_gene | abundance | CDR3aa
TRBV9 | once | ASSGSGYTEAF
TRBV5-6 | . | ASSLAGGNSGNTIY
TRBV7-9 | . | ASSPTVPNYGYT
TRBV6-1 | . | ASHAGTGYEQY
TRBV15 | . | ATSKGIPYNQPQH
TRBV7-2 | . | ASSLLAGAPPHNEQY
TRBV6-6 | . | ASSYDAGSEAF
TRBV4-2 | . | ASSPERGLADTDTQY
TRBV28 | . | ASSTGGGNQPQH
TRBV4-1 | once | ASSQVGGLGTEAF
TRBV29-1 | . | SVTSGGVSDTQY
TRBV30 | once | GLDRGVSDTQY
TRBV7-4 | . | ASNLDRTTKNIQY
TRBV5-6 | . | ASIRDTNREAF
TRBV27 | . | ASSLPGQGGTYEQC
TRBV7-9 | . | ASSGVGANSNQPQH
TRBV18 | . | ASSAGLAGADTQY
TRBV5-4 | . | ASSRAPGQGEETQY
TRBV19 | . | ASTWNTEAF
TRBV7-8 | . | ASSPLGQTNQPQH
TRBV4-1 | . | ASSQVVGVPLH
TRBV28 | . | ASSSRSSGYYNEQF
TRBV25-1 | . | ASSYAQGAPTGELF
TRBV4-3 | . | ASSRTGGRGYT
TRBV19 | . | ASSIDPGTPSEQY
TRBV10-3 | . | AISGLALTYEQY
TRBV25-1 | . | ASSATGWYYGYT
TRBV6-1 | few | ASSELGSQETQY
TRBV9 | . | ASSVSGSTDTQY
TRBV27 | once | ASSLSRTGVNYGYT
TRBV27 | once | ASSLYLGGGGTEAF
TRBV7-6 | . | ASSLGGTVTDTQY
TRBV7-6 | . | ASSLAFSGRNEQY
TRBV20-1 | . | SAGGYEQY
TRBV19 | . | ASSPSTGIGEQY
TRBV6-1 | . | ASSEPGGLGYT
TRBV4-1 | . | ASSQETSGVIDTQY
TRBV5-6 | once | ASSLVKRSSYNEQF
TRBV2 | few | ASSTGGDSPLH
TRBV10-3 | . | AISPSGSMGEQY
TRBV6-5 | . | ASSGGGTEAF
TRBV27 | . | ASSLSGGGNTGELF
TRBV10-3 | . | AITERLDGGGY
TRBV2 | . | ASSVSGPANYGYT
TRBV19 | . | ASRLGNPTEAF
TRBV4-1 | . | ASSHPGTSASNEQF
TRBV7-7 | . | ASSLGGPGVNEQF
TRBV27 | . | ASSLWTGTNTEAF
TRBV11-2 | . | ASSSMERDQETQY
TRBV7-8 | . | ASSLARGNEQF